The 26 T cell receptor beta chains listed next were all sequenced from one sample in a study of human T cells and chemical hapten exposure. Time point of the sample: patch test 1, 2 weeks after DPC sensitization. Treatment here: therapeutic diphenylcyclopropenone sensitization with weekly scalp DPC. One entry per CDR3 protein, called by TCRdb with MiXCR from the RACE reads. Of about 120,000 distinct CDR3 sequences detected, 12% appear once; the ten largest clones hold 1.1% to 1.5%. Sequencing was performed on whole blood, taken in connection with sensitization to the hapten diphenylcyclopropenone (DPC). The receptors originated from a woman between 50 and 59 years old with alopecia areata. Some clones in this sample may be carry-over from other donors' samples.

This clonotype occurred a few times. The V call is TRBV28, the J call TRBJ1-2; D is uncertain. This CDR3 has 13 residues. Trimming left V 2 bases short and J 8 bases short, with 12 bases between. Germline V gene lookup returns CDR1 MDHEN and CDR2 SYDVKM. The CDR3 loop reads CASSLNYRSGYTF. DNA for the CDR3: TGTGCCAGCAGTTTAAATTATCGGTCGGGCTACACCTTC.

This clonotype was counted ten times or more. The J gene is TRBJ1-4, the V gene TRBV5-1; perhaps TRBD1 as D (6 bases). The CDR3 spans 14 residues. Per germline, CDR1 SGHRS and CDR2 YFSETQ. Between the trimmed V and J ends, which lost 4 bases and 3 bases, there was a span of 10 bases. The CDR3 loop reads CASSRDNANEKLFF. The CDR3, as DNA: TGCGCCAGCAGCCGGGACAATGCTAATGAAAAACTGTTTTTT.

There are many counts of this clonotype. This sequence joins TRBV12-3 or TRBV12-4 and TRBJ1-1; D perhaps matches TRBD1 (6 bases). The germline V and J ends were trimmed by 5 bases and 5 bases, with 15 bases remaining between them. The CDR3 runs 14 residues. CDR3 amino acids: CASSERGGVTEAFF. CDR3 nucleotides: TGTGCCAGCAGTGAAAGAGGGGGGGTTACTGAAGCTTTCTTT.

The genes are TRBV12-3 or TRBV12-4 and TRBJ2-1; no firm D call. This CDR3 spans 13 amino acids. The V gene lost 2 bases and the J gene lost 7 bases, with 9 bases spanning the gap. The chain's CDR3 is CASSLLGRNEQFF. CDR3 DNA: TGTGCCAGCAGTTTACTGGGTAGAAATGAGCAGTTCTTC.

The chain has TRBV20-1 and TRBJ1-2, with 8 bases aligning to TRBD1. This CDR3 is 12 amino acids long. Trimming removed 4 bases from V and 7 bases from J; junction bases left unmatched: 5. CDR1 and CDR2 from the germline V gene are DFQATT and SNEGSKA (reference sequence). The CDR3 here is CSATGQGPGYTF. The CDR3 DNA is TGCAGTGCTACTGGACAGGGCCCTGGCTACACCTTC.

There are a few counts of this clonotype. The CDR3 region is CASSSGGTGNEKLFF. The CDR3 DNA sequence: TGTGCCAGCAGCTCTGGAGGTACAGGAAATGAAAAACTGTTTTTT. The chain joins TRBV5-5 to TRBJ1-4; TRBD1 might be the D (5 bases). In germline, CDR1 is SGHKS, CDR2 YYEKEE (reference sequence). This CDR3 contains 15 residues. V was cut by 3 bases and J by 5 bases, with 14 bases left in between.

This clonotype came up many times. The CDR3 nucleotides read TGCGCCAGCAGCCGGGACAGGGGGTTATATGGCTACACCTTC. It yields the protein CASSRDRGLYGYTF. The V and J genes are TRBV4-3 and TRBJ1-2; 11 nucleotides match TRBD1. Germline V lookup: CDR1 LGHNA, CDR2 YSLEER. This CDR3 region has 14 residues. The junction had 3 bases not matched to a gene; V was cut back by 4 bases and J by 5 bases.

In its sample, this clonotype was seen a few times. The rearrangement links TRBV21-1 to TRBJ1-5. TRBV21-1 is a documented pseudogene. This CDR3 contains 16 residues. The CDR3, as DNA: TGTGCCAGCAGCAAAGGAAGGAGGGAGGGCAATCAGCCCCAGCATTTT. Amino acids: CASSKGRREGNQPQHF.

This clonotype has a count of ten or more. The rearrangement joins TRBV14 to TRBJ2-5, with D tentatively TRBD2 (6 bases). The CDR3 is 14 residues long. Germline loops: CDR1 SGHDN, CDR2 FVKESK. Trimming left V 4 bases short and J 5 bases short, with 14 bases between. As DNA, the CDR3 is TGTGCCAGCAGCCCCTCTTATCGGGGGGAGACCCAGTACTTC. Protein: CASSPSYRGETQYF.

V is TRBV27 and J is TRBJ1-5; a weak D match, TRBD1 (6 bases). Trimming removed 0 bases from V and 3 bases from J, with 15 bases in between. CDR1 MNHEY and CDR2 SMNVEV come from the germline V gene (reference sequence). The CDR3 consists of 17 residues. As DNA, the CDR3 is TGTGCCAGCAGTTTATCCCGGTGGGGGGCGGACAATCAGCCCCAGCATTTT. It codes for CASSLSRWGADNQPQHF.

J is TRBJ2-7 and V is TRBV29-1; TRBD2 might be the D (6 bases). Germline CDR1 reads SQVTM; CDR2 reads ANQGSEA. The CDR3 has 12 residues. V was clipped by 1 base and J by 6 bases, with 10 bases between them. CDR3 residues: CSVEAAGSEQYF. CDR3 DNA sequence: TGCAGCGTTGAAGCCGCCGGGAGCGAGCAGTACTTC.

This clonotype has a handful of counts. The chain has TRBV6-1 and TRBJ1-2, with D possibly TRBD1 on 6 matching bases. The CDR3 spans 16 residues. V gave up 0 bases and J gave up 1 base, with 12 bases separating them. Germline loops: CDR1 MNHNS, CDR2 SASEGT. The CDR3 is CASSEAPGTSNYGYTF. The CDR3 DNA reads as TGTGCCAGCAGTGAAGCGCCTGGGACAAGTAACTATGGCTACACCTTC.

This clonotype was detected many times. The V and J genes are TRBV28 and TRBJ2-2, with D tentatively TRBD1 (6 bases). CDR3 size: 14 residues. V was cut by 7 bases and J by 3 bases, with 12 bases left in between. The germline gives CDR1 MDHEN, CDR2 SYDVKM. The CDR3 spells CASKAGQHTGELFF. CDR3 DNA: TGTGCCAGCAAGGCAGGACAGCACACCGGGGAGCTGTTTTTT.

The sample holds many counts of this clonotype. The chain employs TRBV14 and TRBJ2-1, with 8 bases fitting TRBD2. This CDR3 has 17 amino acids. The V and J ends lost 0 bases and 0 bases, in that order; junction bases with no gene match: 4. The germline V gene encodes CDR1 SGHDN and CDR2 FVKESK. This CDR3 reads CASSQELAGNSYNEQFF. The CDR3 bases are TGTGCCAGCAGCCAAGAGCTAGCGGGTAACTCCTACAATGAGCAGTTCTTC. The full variable domain, rest sourced from reference TRBV14 and TRBJ2-1, is EAGVTQFPSHSVIEKGQTVTLRCDPISGHDNLYWYRRVMGKEIKFLLHFVKESKQDESGMPNNRFLAERTGGTYSTLKVQPAELEDSGVYFCASSQELAGNSYNEQFFGPGTRLTVL.

This clonotype was observed many times. The gene calls are TRBV16 and TRBJ1-1, with a tentative D call TRBD1 (5 bases). CDR1 is KGHSY and CDR2 is FQNENV in the germline V gene. V lost 2 bases and J lost 0, with 7 bases in between. The CDR3 length is 14 residues. The CDR3, as DNA: TGTGCCAGCAGCCAACGGGGGATGAACACTGAAGCTTTCTTT. Translation gives CASSQRGMNTEAFF.

In this sample, this clonotype turned up many times. The chain is built from TRBV23-1 and TRBJ1-5, with TRBD1 identical over 7 bases. TRBV23-1 is treated as an ORF (open reading frame) with a function not yet certain. V shed 0 bases and J 1 base; nucleotides not matched to a gene: 6. The CDR3 runs 17 residues. CDR3 sequence (DNA): TGCGCCAGCAGTCAATCGGGCTCGGGACAGAGCAATCAGCCCCAGCATTTT. Its protein product is CASSQSGSGQSNQPQHF.

This clonotype appeared many times. This chain joins TRBV28 and TRBJ2-7; D gene uncertain. The V gene's germline CDR1 is MDHEN and CDR2 SYDVKM. V was cut by 6 bases and J by 8 bases, with 14 bases left in between. This CDR3 spans 12 amino acids. The CDR3 loop is CASSRLLEKQYF. The CDR3 DNA is TGTGCCAGCAGCCGCCTGCTTGAGAAGCAGTACTTC.

At least ten counts were recorded for this clonotype. The V gene is TRBV6-1, the J gene TRBJ1-2; the match to TRBD1 covers 7 bases. The CDR3 loop spans 13 amino acids. The trim removed 6 bases at V and 8 bases at J, leaving 9 bases unmatched. The germline CDR1 and CDR2 sequences are MNHNS and SASEGT. Here the CDR3 DNA reads TGTGCCAGCAGGAGACAGGGATTCTGGGGCTACACCTTC. Translating gives CASRRQGFWGYTF.

The table lists this clonotype with a count of one. The rearrangement links TRBV11-2 to TRBJ1-1; unclear D gene. V lost 1 base, J lost 7 bases, and 7 bases lay in between. The CDR3 is made up of 12 amino acids. Germline V CDR1 and CDR2: SGHAT, FQNNGV. In DNA form, the CDR3 reads TGTGCCAGCAGCTTAGTCGGGAATGAAGCTTTCTTT. Its translation is CASSLVGNEAFF. The full variable domain, with the rest looked up from reference TRBV11-2 and TRBJ1-1, is EAGVAQSPRYKIIEKRQSVAFWCNPISGHATLYWYQQILGQGPKLLIQFQNNGVVDDSQLPKDRFSAERLKGVDSTLKIQPAKLEDSAVYLCASSLVGNEAFFGQGTRLTVV.

V is TRBV6-5 and J is TRBJ2-2, with 9 bases that match TRBD1. The V gene's germline CDR1 is MNHEY and CDR2 SVGAGI. J lost 5 bases, V lost 6 bases, and 7 bases had no gene match. The CDR3 has 15 amino acids. CDR3 sequence: CASSRDRARTGELFF. CDR3 nucleotide sequence: TGTGCCAGCAGCCGGGACAGGGCCCGGACCGGGGAGCTGTTTTTT.

This chain joins TRBV2 and TRBJ2-3; no firm D call. This CDR3 has 11 residues. V dropped 8 bases and J dropped 4 bases, with 7 bases sitting between them. Germline lookup yields CDR1 SNHLY and CDR2 FYNNEI. CDR3 bases: TGTGCCAGCCGCCGATCAGATACGCAGTATTTT. Translated, it gives CASRRSDTQYF.

In this sample, this clonotype turned up many times. The chain employs TRBV6-5 and TRBJ2-7; D is perhaps TRBD2 (7 bases). Trimming pared 5 bases from V and 0 bases from J, leaving 8 bases between. This CDR3 region has 13 residues. The germline gives CDR1 MNHEY, CDR2 SVGAGI. Written as DNA, the CDR3 is TGTGCCAGCAGTAGGGGGGGCTCCTACGAGCAGTACTTC. Encoded protein: CASSRGGSYEQYF.

In the case of this clonotype: Possible read error: a much larger clone is one base away. The chain employs TRBV19 and TRBJ1-5; 9 positions match TRBD1. This CDR3 contains 14 residues. Germline V gene lookup returns CDR1 LNHDA and CDR2 SQIVND (reference sequence). The chain's CDR3 is CACSTTGGKQPQHF. DNA for the CDR3: TGTGCCTGTAGTACAACAGGGGGCAAGCAGCCCCAGCATTTT.

J is TRBJ1-5 and V is TRBV19, with no clear D. Trimming took off 7 bases at V and 1 base at J, with 14 bases between the two ends. The CDR3 loop spans 15 amino acids. Germline V gene data show CDR1 as LNHDA and CDR2 as SQIVND (reference sequence). DNA of the CDR3: TGTGCCAGTACCAGGCGGGTACAGAGCAATCAGCCCCAGCATTTT. Translated, it gives CASTRRVQSNQPQHF.

The table lists this clonotype with a few counts. The chain employs TRBV6-2 or TRBV6-3 and TRBJ1-2; D gene uncertain. The CDR3 runs to 14 residues. Per germline, CDR1 MNHEY and CDR2 SVGEGT. V gave up 7 bases and J gave up 2 bases, with 14 bases separating them. CDR3 bases: TGTGCCAGCACCCCGGCCAACCTGAACTATGGCTACACCTTC. Translation: CASTPANLNYGYTF.

This clonotype has a count of ten or more. The rearrangement joins TRBV18 to TRBJ1-5; D is uncertain. Germline CDR1 and CDR2: KGHSH and LQKENI. The CDR3 has 13 amino acids. V lost 3 bases, J lost 4 bases, and 7 bases lay in between. The CDR3 here is CASSPSENQPQHF. The CDR3 DNA reads as TGTGCCAGCTCACCTTCAGAGAATCAGCCCCAGCATTTT. Full variable domain (rest looked up from reference TRBV18 and TRBJ1-5): NAGVMQNPRHLVRRRGQEARLRCSPMKGHSHVYWYRQLPEEGLKFMVYLQKENIIDESGMPKERFSAEFPKEGPSILRIQQVVRGDSAAYFCASSPSENQPQHFGDGTRLSIL.